This T cell receptor beta chain was identified in a study of blood T cells in healthy people across ages. Alongside a J-beta primer mix, a sample-barcoded 5' primer served in a second PCR lasting about 7 to 12 cycles. TCRdb re-called the 5' RACE reads with MiXCR, one entry per CDR3 protein. Counted here are 650,000 to 900,000 distinct CDR3 sequences, about 59% occurring once; the ten biggest clones make up 25% to 35%. Comment on this clonotype: Its target is not known.

Study-wide results and caveats: Roughly linear age-related decline in beta diversity appeared, significant by age 40.

CDR1 and CDR2 from the germline V gene are SGHTA and FQGNSA. The CDR3 length is 14 residues. The specimen was blood. This clonotype was sampled from a man under 40 in good health. The chain links TRBV7-2 to TRBJ2-4; no clear D. The J call is uncertain, as TRBJ2-7 better fits the DNA end. CDR3 region: CASSLVSTFNEQYF. Written as DNA, the CDR3 is TGTGCCAGCAGCTTAGTATCCACGTTCAACGAGCAGTACTTC.